This TCR beta chain was recorded in a study of shared clonotypes between healthy human individuals. Study in general: Donors consisted of two women and three men between 18 and 49.

Study findings and constraints: Across subsets, estimated richness was generally greater for naive than for memory populations.

TCRdb keeps only in-frame clones here, not all; method: immunoSEQ multiplex PCR. The sample has some 2,000,000 clones, less than 95% seen once; the top ten hold 0.85% to 1.3%. Naive CD8 cells, CD45RO-negative and positively selected for CCR7, excluded terminally differentiated effector memory CD45RA+ cells. Worth noting for this clone: What it binds is not known.

Sequencing was done on a sample of naive CD8+ T cells sorted from blood. The clonotype comes from a man younger than 30 in good health.

CDR3 region: CASSPDPRETQYF. The CDR3 nucleotides are TGCGCCAGCAGCCCGGACCCACGAGAGACCCAGTACTTC. V gene TRBV4-1 combines with J gene TRBJ2-5; D gene ambiguous. The germline V gene encodes CDR1 MGHRA and CDR2 YSYEKL. The CDR3 loop spans 13 amino acids. The V end lost 4 bases, the J end lost 4 bases, and 10 bases lay between the germline ends.